This TCR beta chain was sequenced during a study of metastatic and nonmetastatic thyroid tumors. Across the study: Comparison of repertoires was carried out across blood and tumor or nodule tissue from malignant and benign thyroid patients.

Whole-study findings and limits: Compared with benign nodules, malignant thyroid tumors were reported to have significantly higher TCR beta diversity in both blood and tumor.

All patients were untreated before thyroid surgery. The germline V gene has CDR1 MNHEY and CDR2 SMNVEV (reference sequence). Trimming cost V 6 bases and J 5 bases, with 16 bases left between them. The CDR3 contains 14 residues. TCRdb reprocessed the PCR reads using MiXCR. The data show roughly 20,000 clones, approximately 11% seen once. The sample holds many counts of this clone. Its antigen is currently unknown. The gene calls are TRBV27 and TRBJ2-5; TRBD2 is a possible D gene (6 bases). The receptor was derived from a female donor with papillary thyroid cancer or a benign thyroid nodule (not recorded which). Some clones in this sample may be carry-over from other donors' samples. Specimen: blood. In DNA, the CDR3 is TGTGCCAGCAGGGGTAGCGGCTCCGGGGAGACCCAGTACTTC. As protein: CASRGSGSGETQYF.